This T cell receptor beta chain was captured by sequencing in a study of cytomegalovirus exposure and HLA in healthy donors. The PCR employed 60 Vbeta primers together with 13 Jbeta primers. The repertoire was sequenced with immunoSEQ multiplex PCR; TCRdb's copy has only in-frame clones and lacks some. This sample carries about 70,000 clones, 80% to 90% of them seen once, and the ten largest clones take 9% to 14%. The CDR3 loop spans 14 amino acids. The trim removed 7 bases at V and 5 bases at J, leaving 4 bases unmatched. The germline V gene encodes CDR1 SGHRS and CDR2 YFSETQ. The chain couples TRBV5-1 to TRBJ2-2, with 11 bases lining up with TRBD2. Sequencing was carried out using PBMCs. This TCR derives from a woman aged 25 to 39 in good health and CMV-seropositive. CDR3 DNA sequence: TGCGCCAGCGGCACTAGCGGGAGTACCGGGGAGCTGTTTTTT. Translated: CASGTSGSTGELFF.